A selection of T cell receptor beta chains follows, all from one sample in a study of T cell responses to AZD1222 COVID-19 vaccine. Libraries were prepared by immunoSEQ multiplex PCR; TCRdb keeps only in-frame clonotypes and omits some of them. The table lists some 130,000 clones, just under 95% of them singletons, with 6.5% to 8.5% in the top ten. The material was peripheral blood, obtained 28 days after the second AZD1222 dose. These receptors were taken from an adult who received the AZD1222 COVID-19 vaccine. Each CDR3 is given with its conserved first and last residue. D genes are given only for firm matches. A clone size is listed for some rows: how often the clone was seen (once, few, many), or a class if it is expanded.

TRBV18,TRBJ2-2,.,.,TGTGCCAGCTCACCTCCGTGGGACGGCGGGGAGCTGTTTTTT,CASSPPWDGGELFF
TRBV18,TRBJ1-4,.,once,TGTGCCAGCTCACCTCCTGAACTCACCGAAAAACTGTTTTTT,CASSPPELTEKLFF
TRBV15,TRBJ1-1,TRBD1,.,TGTGCCACCAGCACCGCGAACAGGGGGCTGAGCACTGAAGCTTTCTTT,CATSTANRGLSTEAFF
TRBV4-2,TRBJ2-1,TRBD1,.,TGTGCCAGCAGCCAAGTGGGGACAGGGGGGGACAATGAGCAGTTCTTC,CASSQVGTGGDNEQFF
TRBV4-1,TRBJ2-1,TRBD1,.,TGCGCCAGCAGCAGGGGACAGGGGGCAAGTGAGCAGTTCTTC,CASSRGQGASEQFF
TRBV5-5,TRBJ2-1,.,.,TGTGCCAGCAGCTTGATAGACGACACCCCTCAGTTCTTC,CASSLIDDTPQFF
TRBV14,TRBJ1-1,.,.,TGTGCCAGCAGCCAAGATAAGGCCCTAATAAAGAACATGAACACTGAAGCTTTCTTT,CASSQDKALIKNMNTEAFF
TRBV12-3/TRBV12-4,TRBJ1-2,.,.,TGTGCCAGCAGCACTTACCCTCCCTATGGCTACACCTTC,CASSTYPPYGYTF
TRBV6-2/TRBV6-3,TRBJ2-3,.,.,TGTGCCAGCAGTTATTTGGGACCCCCAACAGATACGCAGTATTTT,CASSYLGPPTDTQYF
TRBV2,TRBJ1-2,TRBD1,.,TGTGCCAGGCTCACACATAAGGGGGGGGACAGATGCCCCCGGGGCTATGGCTACACCTTC,CARLTHKGGDRCPRGYGYTF
TRBV5-1,TRBJ2-6,.,.,TGCGCCAGCAGGCCTGCAGGCTCTGGGGCCAACGTCCTGACTTTC,CASRPAGSGANVLTF
TRBV2,TRBJ1-5,.,.,TGTGCCAGCAGTTGGCAGACTAGCAATCAGCCCCAGCATTTT,CASSWQTSNQPQHF
TRBV7-9,TRBJ1-4,.,.,TGTGCCAGCAGCTTAGAATCTAGGCCTACAACTAATGAAAAACTGTTTTTT,CASSLESRPTTNEKLFF
TRBV29-1,TRBJ1-5,.,once,TGCAGCGTCTCGGGCAACCTTGATCAGCCCCAGCATTTT,CSVSGNLDQPQHF
TRBV27,TRBJ1-1,.,.,TGTGCCAGCAGTTTTTTGGGGGGAGAAGCTTTCTTT,CASSFLGGEAFF
TRBV10-3,TRBJ1-1,TRBD1,.,TGTGCCATCACGGGGACAGGGGGCAGTTGGACTGAAGCTTTCTTT,CAITGTGGSWTEAFF
TRBV28,TRBJ1-1,.,.,TGTGCCAGCAGTACCTTTGGAACTGAAGCTTTCTTT,CASSTFGTEAFF
TRBV6-1,TRBJ1-3,.,.,TGTGCCAGCAGTGAGGAACTAGGAAACACCATATATTTT,CASSEELGNTIYF
TRBV9,TRBJ2-7,TRBD2,.,TGTGCCAGCAGCTTCCTAGCGGGGGTCGAGCAGTACTTC,CASSFLAGVEQYF
TRBV5-6,TRBJ2-7,TRBD2,.,TGTGCCAGCAGCTCCGGACTAGGAGCCTTCCCCCGGCAGTACTTC,CASSSGLGAFPRQYF
TRBV4-2,TRBJ2-1,.,.,TGTGCCAGCAGCCAAGGGCAGGGAGACAATGAGCAGTTCTTC,CASSQGQGDNEQFF
TRBV9,TRBJ2-3,TRBD1,.,TGTGCCAGCAGCGTAGGTTTCCGGGACAGGGGACTTTCTAGCACAGATACGCAGTATTTT,CASSVGFRDRGLSSTDTQYF
TRBV19,TRBJ2-5,TRBD2,.,TGTGCCAGTAGTAACCCGGGGGGGGAGACCCAGTACTTC,CASSNPGGETQYF
TRBV19,TRBJ1-1,TRBD1,.,TGTGCCACCCGGACAGGGAACACTGAAGCTTTCTTT,CATRTGNTEAFF
TRBV7-6,TRBJ1-5,.,.,TGTGCCAGCAGCTTAGAACGGACTAGCAATCAGCCCCAGCATTTT,CASSLERTSNQPQHF
TRBV11-3,TRBJ2-7,TRBD1,few,TGTGCCAGCAGCCAGGACAGGGGAGGCGAGCAGTACTTC,CASSQDRGGEQYF
TRBV7-8,TRBJ1-2,.,.,TGTGCCAGCAGCTTAGTAGGCAGTAGGTTATATGGCTACACCTTC,CASSLVGSRLYGYTF
TRBV5-5,TRBJ2-1,.,.,TGTGCCAGCAGCTTGTTGGTGTGGGGGGCCGCCTACAATGAGCAGTTCTTC,CASSLLVWGAAYNEQFF
TRBV25-1,TRBJ2-1,TRBD2,once,TGTGCCAGCAGTGACTCCCTAGCGGGGGAGCAGTTCTTC,CASSDSLAGEQFF